A selection of T cell receptor beta chains follows, all from one sample in a study of cytomegalovirus exposure and HLA in healthy donors. Method: immunoSEQ multiplex PCR; TCRdb's copy keeps in-frame clones and lacks some. The sample carries roughly 120,000 clones, under 90% recorded once. The sequenced sample consisted of PBMCs. The origin of the receptors is a woman in her 40s in good health and CMV-seronegative. The CDR3 runs from the conserved cysteine through the conserved F or W. The order of the fields is D gene, V gene, clone size, J gene, CDR3 protein, CDR3 DNA. The D gene is left open where the match is weak. The size of a clone is reported for some rows only, either as once, few or many, or as a class for expanded clones.

d_gene: TRBD2
v_gene: TRBV29-1
abundance: -
j_gene: TRBJ2-7
CDR3aa: CSVGGTSHEQYF
CDR3nt: TGCAGCGTGGGGGGGACTAGCCACGAGCAGTACTTC

d_gene: TRBD2
v_gene: TRBV12-5
abundance: -
j_gene: TRBJ2-3
CDR3aa: CASGSLGGAQYF
CDR3nt: TGTGCTAGTGGTTCCCTCGGGGGGGCGCAGTATTTT

d_gene: -
v_gene: TRBV5-1
abundance: -
j_gene: TRBJ1-5
CDR3aa: CASAPGAGYNQPQHF
CDR3nt: TGCGCCAGCGCCCCAGGGGCAGGGTACAATCAGCCCCAGCATTTT

d_gene: TRBD1
v_gene: TRBV5-4
abundance: -
j_gene: TRBJ2-3
CDR3aa: CASSWTGSTDTQYF
CDR3nt: TGTGCCAGCAGCTGGACAGGGAGCACAGATACGCAGTATTTT

d_gene: -
v_gene: TRBV5-1
abundance: -
j_gene: TRBJ2-3
CDR3aa: CASSLRPRNTDTQYF
CDR3nt: TGCGCCAGCAGCTTGCGCCCGAGGAACACAGATACGCAGTATTTT

d_gene: TRBD2
v_gene: TRBV6-4
abundance: few
j_gene: TRBJ2-6
CDR3aa: CASSGTSGSGANVLTF
CDR3nt: TGTGCCAGCAGCGGGACTAGCGGCTCTGGGGCCAACGTCCTGACTTTC

d_gene: TRBD2
v_gene: TRBV4-2
abundance: -
j_gene: TRBJ2-5
CDR3aa: CASSQERIGGSGETQYF
CDR3nt: TGTGCCAGCAGCCAAGAGAGAATAGGCGGGAGCGGTGAGACCCAGTACTTC

d_gene: -
v_gene: TRBV6-9
abundance: -
j_gene: TRBJ2-7
CDR3aa: CASRRGHPKSHEQYF
CDR3nt: TGTGCCAGCAGAAGGGGACATCCTAAGTCCCACGAGCAGTACTTC

d_gene: -
v_gene: TRBV28
abundance: -
j_gene: TRBJ1-2
CDR3aa: CASSLPGMYYTF
CDR3nt: TGTGCCAGCAGTTTGCCCGGGATGTACTACACCTTC

d_gene: -
v_gene: TRBV5-4
abundance: once
j_gene: TRBJ2-5
CDR3aa: CASSAGGTVQETQYF
CDR3nt: TGTGCCAGCAGCGCAGGGGGGACAGTGCAAGAGACCCAGTACTTC

d_gene: TRBD1
v_gene: TRBV6-6
abundance: -
j_gene: TRBJ1-1
CDR3aa: CASSYSRQGGTEAFF
CDR3nt: TGTGCCAGCAGTTACTCGAGACAGGGAGGCACTGAAGCTTTCTTT

d_gene: -
v_gene: TRBV9
abundance: -
j_gene: TRBJ1-5
CDR3aa: CASSRQPFGNQPQHF
CDR3nt: TGTGCCAGCAGCAGACAGCCCTTTGGCAATCAGCCCCAGCATTTT

d_gene: TRBD1
v_gene: TRBV12-5
abundance: once
j_gene: TRBJ1-5
CDR3aa: CASGTGVGNQPQHF
CDR3nt: TGTGCTAGTGGCACAGGGGTTGGCAATCAGCCCCAGCATTTT

d_gene: -
v_gene: TRBV5-1
abundance: -
j_gene: TRBJ2-1
CDR3aa: CASSPGGSSYNEQFF
CDR3nt: TGCGCCAGCAGCCCCGGGGGTAGCTCCTACAATGAGCAGTTCTTC

d_gene: -
v_gene: TRBV30
abundance: -
j_gene: TRBJ1-4
CDR3aa: CAWSVELNEKLFF
CDR3nt: TGTGCCTGGAGTGTAGAGTTGAATGAAAAACTGTTTTTT

d_gene: TRBD2
v_gene: TRBV5-1
abundance: once
j_gene: TRBJ2-1
CDR3aa: CASRGGGKGEQFF
CDR3nt: TGCGCCAGCAGGGGCGGGGGGAAGGGTGAGCAGTTCTTC

d_gene: TRBD1
v_gene: TRBV7-9
abundance: -
j_gene: TRBJ1-5
CDR3aa: CASSPQDRAQPQHF
CDR3nt: TGTGCCAGCAGCCCCCAAGACAGGGCTCAGCCCCAGCATTTT

d_gene: TRBD2
v_gene: TRBV6-1
abundance: -
j_gene: TRBJ2-7
CDR3aa: CASSEEASGSYEQYF
CDR3nt: TGTGCCAGCAGTGAAGAAGCTAGCGGCTCCTACGAGCAGTACTTC

d_gene: TRBD2
v_gene: TRBV5-4
abundance: once
j_gene: TRBJ2-5
CDR3aa: CASSFGGGYETQYF
CDR3nt: TGTGCCAGCAGCTTCGGCGGGGGTTATGAGACCCAGTACTTC

d_gene: -
v_gene: TRBV10-3
abundance: few
j_gene: TRBJ1-4
CDR3aa: CAISPEASTPATNEKLFF
CDR3nt: TGTGCCATCAGTCCAGAGGCATCCACCCCGGCAACTAATGAAAAACTGTTTTTT

d_gene: TRBD1
v_gene: TRBV5-1
abundance: -
j_gene: TRBJ1-5
CDR3aa: CASSSGQGGTQPQHF
CDR3nt: TGCGCCAGCAGCTCTGGACAGGGGGGAACTCAGCCCCAGCATTTT

d_gene: TRBD2
v_gene: TRBV11-2
abundance: -
j_gene: TRBJ2-7
CDR3aa: CASSFLAGVNYEQYF
CDR3nt: TGTGCCAGCAGCTTCTTAGCGGGAGTCAATTACGAGCAGTACTTC

d_gene: -
v_gene: TRBV7-3
abundance: -
j_gene: TRBJ1-2
CDR3aa: CASSPSAGVNYGYTF
CDR3nt: TGTGCCAGCAGCCCATCCGCCGGGGTCAACTATGGCTACACCTTC

d_gene: -
v_gene: TRBV29-1
abundance: -
j_gene: TRBJ1-6
CDR3aa: CSVGQEGSSPLHF
CDR3nt: TGCAGCGTTGGACAGGAAGGGTCTTCACCCCTCCACTTT

d_gene: TRBD1
v_gene: TRBV7-6
abundance: few
j_gene: TRBJ1-5
CDR3aa: CASSRDRGGQPQHF
CDR3nt: TGTGCCAGCAGCCGAGACAGGGGCGGACAGCCCCAGCATTTT

d_gene: -
v_gene: TRBV4-1
abundance: -
j_gene: TRBJ1-6
CDR3aa: CASSRGGGISPLHF
CDR3nt: TGCGCCAGCAGCCGTGGGGGGGGTATTTCACCCCTCCACTTT

d_gene: -
v_gene: TRBV6-6
abundance: -
j_gene: TRBJ2-7
CDR3aa: CASSYSEGAGEQYF
CDR3nt: TGTGCCAGCAGTTACTCGGAGGGGGCAGGCGAGCAGTACTTC

d_gene: -
v_gene: TRBV4-2
abundance: once
j_gene: TRBJ1-1
CDR3aa: CASSQSGTLGTEAFF
CDR3nt: TGTGCCAGCAGCCAATCAGGGACTTTGGGGACTGAAGCTTTCTTT

d_gene: -
v_gene: TRBV6-1
abundance: -
j_gene: TRBJ1-2
CDR3aa: CASSEPQGRTGYTF
CDR3nt: TGTGCCAGCAGTGAACCACAGGGCCGTACTGGCTACACCTTC

d_gene: TRBD1
v_gene: TRBV9
abundance: -
j_gene: TRBJ1-6
CDR3aa: CASSARQGASSPLHF
CDR3nt: TGTGCCAGCAGCGCCCGACAGGGGGCCTCTTCACCCCTCCACTTT

d_gene: TRBD1
v_gene: TRBV27
abundance: -
j_gene: TRBJ2-7
CDR3aa: CASSPQGFGIEQYF
CDR3nt: TGTGCCAGCAGTCCACAGGGGTTTGGGATCGAGCAGTACTTC

d_gene: TRBD2
v_gene: TRBV5-1
abundance: -
j_gene: TRBJ2-3
CDR3aa: CASSLVAGRTDTQYF
CDR3nt: TGCGCCAGCAGCTTGGTAGCGGGGCGCACAGATACGCAGTATTTT

d_gene: TRBD2
v_gene: TRBV9
abundance: once
j_gene: TRBJ2-3
CDR3aa: CANSVGLAGGDTQYF
CDR3nt: TGTGCCAACAGCGTGGGACTAGCGGGAGGAGATACGCAGTATTTT

d_gene: -
v_gene: TRBV5-4
abundance: -
j_gene: TRBJ1-1
CDR3aa: CASSPGLLNTEAFF
CDR3nt: TGTGCCAGCAGCCCGGGACTCCTGAACACTGAAGCTTTCTTT

d_gene: -
v_gene: TRBV28
abundance: -
j_gene: TRBJ2-1
CDR3aa: CASSSEGWLGGREQFF
CDR3nt: TGTGCCAGCAGTTCTGAGGGTTGGTTGGGAGGCCGTGAGCAGTTCTTC

d_gene: -
v_gene: TRBV19
abundance: -
j_gene: TRBJ1-2
CDR3aa: CASSMGGGVYGYTF
CDR3nt: TGTGCCAGTAGTATGGGGGGAGGCGTCTATGGCTACACCTTC

d_gene: TRBD2
v_gene: TRBV5-4
abundance: -
j_gene: TRBJ2-5
CDR3aa: CASSPGGGRQQETQYF
CDR3nt: TGTGCCAGCAGCCCGGGGGGGGGACGGCAACAAGAGACCCAGTACTTC

d_gene: -
v_gene: TRBV19
abundance: once
j_gene: TRBJ2-1
CDR3aa: CASSYRGGRDEQFF
CDR3nt: TGTGCCAGTAGTTACAGGGGGGGACGGGATGAGCAGTTCTTC

d_gene: -
v_gene: TRBV5-4
abundance: -
j_gene: TRBJ1-2
CDR3aa: CASSLGAGGGPNYGYTF
CDR3nt: TGTGCCAGCAGCTTGGGCGCGGGCGGGGGCCCTAACTATGGCTACACCTTC

d_gene: -
v_gene: TRBV14
abundance: -
j_gene: TRBJ1-2
CDR3aa: CASSIKQGFALGYTF
CDR3nt: TGTGCCAGCAGCATCAAACAGGGTTTTGCTCTTGGCTACACCTTC

d_gene: -
v_gene: TRBV10-3
abundance: once
j_gene: TRBJ1-4
CDR3aa: CAISDLPPGLSTNEKLFF
CDR3nt: TGTGCCATCAGTGATCTGCCCCCAGGGTTAAGTACTAATGAAAAACTGTTTTTT

d_gene: TRBD1
v_gene: TRBV7-2
abundance: -
j_gene: TRBJ1-6
CDR3aa: CASSSRIGQGLIHSPLHF
CDR3nt: TGTGCCAGCAGCTCCCGTATCGGACAGGGGTTAATACATTCACCCCTCCACTTT

d_gene: -
v_gene: TRBV5-1
abundance: once
j_gene: TRBJ2-1
CDR3aa: CASSLVRGPYNEQFF
CDR3nt: TGCGCCAGCAGCTTGGTGCGGGGGCCCTACAATGAGCAGTTCTTC

d_gene: TRBD1
v_gene: TRBV4-2
abundance: -
j_gene: TRBJ2-7
CDR3aa: CASSQDPRDRRSYEQYF
CDR3nt: TGTGCCAGCAGCCAAGATCCCCGGGACAGACGCAGCTACGAGCAGTACTTC

d_gene: TRBD1
v_gene: TRBV4-1
abundance: few
j_gene: TRBJ2-7
CDR3aa: CASRQAATGVSYEQYF
CDR3nt: TGCGCCAGCAGGCAGGCTGCGACAGGGGTTTCCTACGAGCAGTACTTC

d_gene: TRBD2
v_gene: TRBV5-1
abundance: -
j_gene: TRBJ2-7
CDR3aa: CASRPGGGSLYEQYF
CDR3nt: TGCGCCAGTCGGCCAGGCGGGGGATCCCTCTACGAGCAGTACTTC